The entry below gives a single T cell receptor beta chain sequence along with its context. Its target is not known. These data are taken from a study of OX40 agonist ivuxolimab in advanced cancers. Study-wide results and limits: Some patients who did not respond also had low normalized T-cell clonal expansion.

Trimming removed 1 base from V and 3 bases from J, with 13 bases in between. This CDR3 has 15 residues. Germline V gives CDR1 SGHVS, CDR2 FNYEAQ. Profiled with immunoSEQ multiplex PCR; TCRdb holds only in-frame clones, not every one. The sample lists tens of thousands of clones, around 84% occurring once. The sequence was obtained from an adult with an advanced solid tumor such as melanoma, head and neck, liver or kidney cancer. Sample: CD4+ or CD8+ T cells sorted from blood, taken in a trial of the OX40 agonist ivuxolimab. This chain connects TRBV7-6 to TRBJ2-7, with TRBD1 as a possible D gene (5 bases). The CDR3 nucleotides read TGTGCCAGCAGCTTAGGAAGGGGATGGGACTACGAGCAGTACTTC. Translation gives CASSLGRGWDYEQYF.